Listed here is a single TCR beta chain. Its antigen is as yet unknown. This sample stems from a study of beta chain features in type 1 diabetes. Study-level results: All four CD4+ subsets from Type 1 diabetes patients carried moderately but significantly shorter TCRB CDR3s. Among type 1 diabetes patients, VDJ junctions had fewer insertions and more deletions.

Trimming cost V 10 bases and J 2 bases; bases outside gene matches: 7. The CDR3 length is 13 residues. CDR1 is MNHNS and CDR2 is SASEGT in the germline V gene. The study reverse transcribed the entire isolated RNA, so it sequenced expressed TCRB transcripts. Data came from immunoSEQ multiplex PCR; TCRdb stores just in-frame clones and leaves some out. The sample holds about 280,000 clones, 14% to 15% seen once. The rearrangement joins TRBV6-1 to TRBJ2-7, with 8 bases lining up with TRBD1. The TCR originated in a man aged 18 to 29 with type 1 diabetes. The specimen sequenced was naive CD4+ T cells from blood. For the CDR3, the DNA is TGTGCCACCAGGGGGACAGGTGCCTACGAGCAGTACTTC. Protein: CATRGTGAYEQYF.